This T cell receptor beta chain was captured by sequencing in a study of T cell responses to AZD1222 COVID-19 vaccine. About this clone: The antigen remains unidentified.

Broader study findings: Regions 160-218 and 743-854 held dominance among vaccine-associated CD4 TCRs, which spanned spike. Donors in the cohort were predominantly white British and more often female, and clonal diversity was possibly underestimated. Compared with day 0, the breadth and depth of the Spike-specific TCR repertoire rose significantly after two doses of AZD1222. Nearly half of spike-specific TCRs reportedly target variant regions that are unmutated in the B.1.351 and B.1.1.7 variants.

Generated by immunoSEQ multiplex PCR, the TCRdb table keeps only in-frame clones and is missing some. The table lists 96,000 or so clones, about 88% of them singletons. Trimming stripped 1 base from V and 6 bases from J, with 14 bases between. This CDR3 is 15 amino acids long. The V gene's germline CDR1 is SGDLS and CDR2 YYNGEE. The chain joins TRBV9 to TRBJ2-1, with D perhaps TRBD2 (7 bases). This sequence was found in an adult in good health. The specimen comprised peripheral blood, sampled on day 0 of AZD1222 vaccination. This chain's CDR3 is CASSVSGGYGNEQFF. Written as DNA, the CDR3 is TGTGCCAGCAGCGTATCGGGGGGCTATGGCAATGAGCAGTTCTTC. Full variable domain (outside the CDR3, taken from reference TRBV9 and TRBJ2-1): DSGVTQTPKHLITATGQRVTLRCSPRSGDLSVYWYQQSLDQGLQFLIQYYNGEERAKGNILERFSAQQFPDLHSELNLSSLELGDSALYFCASSVSGGYGNEQFFGPGTRLTVL.